Below, one T cell receptor beta chain is given with its context. The target antigen is unknown. These data come from a study of beta chain features in type 1 diabetes. Study results and limitations: Moderate yet significant TCRB CDR3 shortening was seen in Type 1 diabetes patients in all four CD4+ subsets. VDJ junctions in type 1 diabetes patients carried more deletions and fewer insertions. Sampled from patients, naive, central memory and Treg TCRB repertoires appeared more similar than those sampled from healthy donors.

What was sequenced were expressed TCRB transcripts, since all of the isolated RNA had been reverse transcribed. Around 3.5 million reads on average were seen across naive, central memory and regulatory T cell samples. TCRdb's table, derived via immunoSEQ multiplex PCR, lists solely in-frame clones and lacks some. The table records 500,000 to 800,000 clones, around 12% of them present only once. Sequencing input: naive CD4+ T cells from blood. This clonotype was sampled from a man aged 25-45 years with type 1 diabetes.

Written as DNA, the CDR3 is TGTGCCAGCAGCTTTAATGAAAAACTGTTTTTT. Translating gives CASSFNEKLFF. The rearrangement joins TRBV7-2 to TRBJ1-4; D not resolved. The CDR3 extends over 11 amino acids. Germline V gene sequence: CDR1 SGHTA, CDR2 FQGNSA. Trimming took off 3 bases at V and 4 bases at J, with 0 bases between the two ends.